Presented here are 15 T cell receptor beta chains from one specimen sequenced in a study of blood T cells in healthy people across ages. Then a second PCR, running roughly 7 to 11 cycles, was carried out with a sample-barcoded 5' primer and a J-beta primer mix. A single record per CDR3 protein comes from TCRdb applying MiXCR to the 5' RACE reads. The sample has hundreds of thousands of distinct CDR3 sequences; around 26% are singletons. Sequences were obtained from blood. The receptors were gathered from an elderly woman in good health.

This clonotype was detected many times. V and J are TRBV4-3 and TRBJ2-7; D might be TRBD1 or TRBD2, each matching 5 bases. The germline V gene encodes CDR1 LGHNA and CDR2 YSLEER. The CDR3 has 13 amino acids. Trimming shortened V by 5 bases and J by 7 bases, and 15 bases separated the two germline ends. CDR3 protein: CASSRDGPGEQYF. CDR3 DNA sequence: TGCGCCAGCAGCAGGGACGGGCCGGGGGAGCAGTACTTC.

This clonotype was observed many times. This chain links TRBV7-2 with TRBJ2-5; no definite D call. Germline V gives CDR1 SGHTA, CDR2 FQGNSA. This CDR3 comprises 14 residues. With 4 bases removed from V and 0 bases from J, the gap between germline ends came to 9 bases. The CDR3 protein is CASSSNGYQETQYF. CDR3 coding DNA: TGTGCCAGCAGCTCGAACGGGTACCAAGAGACCCAGTACTTC.

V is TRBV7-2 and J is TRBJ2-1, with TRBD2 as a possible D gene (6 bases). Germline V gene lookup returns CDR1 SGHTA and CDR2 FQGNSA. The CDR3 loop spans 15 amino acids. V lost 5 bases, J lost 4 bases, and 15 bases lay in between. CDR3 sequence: CASSPSGLLYNEQFF. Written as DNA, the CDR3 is TGTGCCAGCAGCCCCTCGGGACTTTTATACAATGAGCAGTTCTTC.

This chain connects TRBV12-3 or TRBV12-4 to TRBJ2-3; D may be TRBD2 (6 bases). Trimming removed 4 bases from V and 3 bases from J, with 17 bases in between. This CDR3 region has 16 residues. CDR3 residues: CASSSRLGVRTDTQYF. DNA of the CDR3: TGTGCCAGCAGTTCTAGACTAGGGGTGAGAACAGATACGCAGTATTTT.

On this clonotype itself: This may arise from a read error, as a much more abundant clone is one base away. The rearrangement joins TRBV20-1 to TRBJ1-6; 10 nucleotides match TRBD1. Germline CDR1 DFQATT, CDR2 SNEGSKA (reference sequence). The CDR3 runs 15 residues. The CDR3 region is CSAREGGQGSSPLRF. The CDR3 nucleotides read TGCAGTGCTAGAGAGGGGGGACAGGGGAGTTCACCCCTCCGCTTT.

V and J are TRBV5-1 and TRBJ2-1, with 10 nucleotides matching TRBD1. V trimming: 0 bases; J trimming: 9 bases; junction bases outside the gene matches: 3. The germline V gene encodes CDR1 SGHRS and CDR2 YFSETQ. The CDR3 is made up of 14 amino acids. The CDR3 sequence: CASSLGDRGVEQFF. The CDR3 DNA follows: TGCGCCAGCAGCTTGGGGGACAGGGGAGTTGAGCAGTTCTTC. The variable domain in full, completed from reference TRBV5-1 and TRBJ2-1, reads KAGVTQTPRYLIKTRGQQVTLSCSPISGHRSVSWYQQTPGQGLQFLFEYFSETQRNKGNFPGRFSGRQFSNSRSEMNVSTLELGDSALYLCASSLGDRGVEQFFGPGTRLTVL.

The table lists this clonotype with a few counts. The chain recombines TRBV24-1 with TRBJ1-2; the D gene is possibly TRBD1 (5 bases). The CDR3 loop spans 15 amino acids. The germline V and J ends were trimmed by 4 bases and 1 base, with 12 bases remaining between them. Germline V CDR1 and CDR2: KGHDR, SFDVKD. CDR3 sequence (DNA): TGTGCCACCAGTGAATCAGGGCAAAATAACTATGGCTACACCTTC. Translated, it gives CATSESGQNNYGYTF.

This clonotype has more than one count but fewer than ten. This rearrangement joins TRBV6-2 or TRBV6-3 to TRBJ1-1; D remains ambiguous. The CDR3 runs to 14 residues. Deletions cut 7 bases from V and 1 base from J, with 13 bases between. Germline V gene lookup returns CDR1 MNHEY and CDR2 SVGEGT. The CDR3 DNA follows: TGTGCCAGCAAGATTCTCCACGGGAACACTGAAGCTTTCTTT. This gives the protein CASKILHGNTEAFF.

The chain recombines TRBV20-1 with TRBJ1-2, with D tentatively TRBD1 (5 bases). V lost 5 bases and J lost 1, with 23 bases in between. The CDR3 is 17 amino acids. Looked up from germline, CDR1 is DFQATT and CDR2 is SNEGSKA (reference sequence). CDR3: CSAPFRVQLQVNYGYTF. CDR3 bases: TGCAGTGCTCCTTTCAGGGTGCAACTTCAAGTTAACTATGGCTACACCTTC.

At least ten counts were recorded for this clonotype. The CDR3 reads CASSYPGPKGYTF. The DNA for the CDR3 is TGTGCCAGCAGTTACCCAGGGCCTAAAGGCTACACCTTC. The chain recombines TRBV6-6 with TRBJ1-2; the D gene is possibly TRBD1 (5 bases). Germline values: CDR1 MNHNY, CDR2 SVGAGI (reference sequence). The CDR3 totals 13 residues. The ends were cut back, 2 bases at V and 8 bases at J, with 12 bases in the middle.

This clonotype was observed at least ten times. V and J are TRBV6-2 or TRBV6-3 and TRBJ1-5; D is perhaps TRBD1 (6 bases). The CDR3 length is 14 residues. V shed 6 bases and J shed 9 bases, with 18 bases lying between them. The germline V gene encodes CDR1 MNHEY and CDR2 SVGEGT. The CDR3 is CASSRRTDPWPQHF. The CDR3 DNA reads TGTGCCAGCAGCAGACGGACAGATCCATGGCCCCAGCATTTT.

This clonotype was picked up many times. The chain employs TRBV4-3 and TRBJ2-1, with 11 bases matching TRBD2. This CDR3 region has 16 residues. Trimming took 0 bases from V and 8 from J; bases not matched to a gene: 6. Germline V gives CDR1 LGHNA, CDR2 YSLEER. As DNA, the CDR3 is TGCGCCAGCAGCCAAGAACCTAGCGGGGGGCGGGATGAGCAGTTCTTC. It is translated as CASSQEPSGGRDEQFF.

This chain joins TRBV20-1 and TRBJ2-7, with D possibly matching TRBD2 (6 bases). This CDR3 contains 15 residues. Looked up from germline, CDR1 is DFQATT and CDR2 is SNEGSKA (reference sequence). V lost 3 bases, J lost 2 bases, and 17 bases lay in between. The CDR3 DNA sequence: TGCAGTGCTAGTATTTCGGCGGGAACCGCCTACGAGCAGTACTTC. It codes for CSASISAGTAYEQYF.

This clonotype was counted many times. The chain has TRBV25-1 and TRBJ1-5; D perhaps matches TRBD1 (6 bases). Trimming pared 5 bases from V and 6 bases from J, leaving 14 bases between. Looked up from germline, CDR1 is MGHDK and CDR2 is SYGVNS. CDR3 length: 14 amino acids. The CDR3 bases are TGTGCCAGCAGTCCAACAGGGTTGGGTCAGCCCCAGCATTTT. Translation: CASSPTGLGQPQHF.

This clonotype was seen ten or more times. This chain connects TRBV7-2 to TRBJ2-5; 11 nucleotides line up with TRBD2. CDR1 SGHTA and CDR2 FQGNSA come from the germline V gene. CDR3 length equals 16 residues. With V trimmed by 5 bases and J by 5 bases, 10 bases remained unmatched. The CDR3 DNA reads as TGTGCCAGCAGCAGGACCCTAGCGGGGGGACGGGAGACCCAGTACTTC. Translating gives CASSRTLAGGRETQYF.